Listed below are T cell receptor beta chains from one sample, sequenced in a study of OX40 agonist ivuxolimab in advanced cancers. Measured with immunoSEQ multiplex PCR; TCRdb has only the in-frame clones, and not every one. Of 72,000 or so clones detected, 80% to 90% appear once; the ten largest clones hold around 0.26%. The material sequenced was CD4+ or CD8+ T cells sorted from blood, taken in a trial of the OX40 agonist ivuxolimab. The source is an adult with an advanced solid tumor such as melanoma, head and neck, liver or kidney cancer. Each CDR3 is given with its conserved first and last residue. A D gene is named only where the DNA matches it firmly. Part of the rows lack a size; the others show once, few, many or a class for expanded clones.

>TRBJ1-5|TRBV18|NA|TRBD1
CASSPPRTGREDQPQHF
TGTGCCAGCTCACCACCGCGGACAGGGAGAGAGGATCAGCCCCAGCATTTT
>TRBJ1-2|TRBV7-9|few|TRBD1
CASSPNDYRGIDYGYTF
TGTGCCAGCAGCCCTAATGACTACAGGGGTATCGACTATGGCTACACCTTC
>TRBJ2-1|TRBV10-3|NA|NA
CAISESGHTVEQFF
TGTGCCATCAGTGAGTCGGGACATACAGTTGAGCAGTTCTTC
>TRBJ2-1|TRBV14|NA|TRBD2
CASSQAGLAVYNEQFF
TGTGCCAGCAGCCAAGCCGGACTAGCGGTCTACAATGAGCAGTTCTTC
>TRBJ2-7|TRBV5-1|NA|NA
CASSLASGQPYEQYF
TGCGCCAGCAGCTTGGCCTCTGGACAACCCTACGAGCAGTACTTC
>TRBJ1-3|TRBV18|NA|TRBD1
CASSHGQVSSGNTIYF
TGTGCCAGCTCACACGGACAGGTGAGCTCTGGAAACACCATATATTTT
>TRBJ1-5|TRBV9|few|NA
CASSVDSQSQPQHF
TGTGCCAGCAGCGTAGATTCCCAGTCTCAGCCCCAGCATTTT
>TRBJ1-2|TRBV6-5|once|NA
CASSLAGTQPYGYTF
TGTGCCAGCAGTTTGGCCGGGACACAGCCGTATGGCTACACCTTC
>TRBJ2-1|TRBV19|NA|NA
CASSIRQGWNEQFF
TGTGCCAGTAGTATACGTCAGGGGTGGAATGAGCAGTTCTTC
>TRBJ2-7|TRBV7-9|NA|TRBD2
CASRKGTSGSYEQYF
TGTGCCAGCCGTAAGGGGACTAGCGGCTCCTACGAGCAGTACTTC
>TRBJ2-7|TRBV18|NA|TRBD1
CASSRAGGYEQYF
TGTGCCAGCTCACGGGCAGGGGGCTACGAGCAGTACTTC